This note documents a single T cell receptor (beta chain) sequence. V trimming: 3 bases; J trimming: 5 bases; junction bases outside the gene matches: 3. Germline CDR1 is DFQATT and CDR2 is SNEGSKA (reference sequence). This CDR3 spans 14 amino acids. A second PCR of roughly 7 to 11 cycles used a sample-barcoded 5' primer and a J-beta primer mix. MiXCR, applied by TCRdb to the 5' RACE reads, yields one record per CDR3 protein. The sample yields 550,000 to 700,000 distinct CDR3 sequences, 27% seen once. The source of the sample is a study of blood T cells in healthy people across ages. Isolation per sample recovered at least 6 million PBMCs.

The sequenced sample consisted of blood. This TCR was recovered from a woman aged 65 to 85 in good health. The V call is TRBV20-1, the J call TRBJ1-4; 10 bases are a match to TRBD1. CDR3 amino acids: CSASETGGNEKLFF. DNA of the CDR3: TGCAGTGCTAGCGAGACAGGGGGCAATGAAAAACTGTTTTTT.